A selection of T cell receptor beta chains follows, all from one sample in a study of tissue T cells after allogeneic stem cell transplantation. Profiling relied on immunoSEQ multiplex PCR, and the TCRdb table lists in-frame clones only, not all of them. In the table there are 6,000 to 6,500 clones, roughly 71% of which are singletons. The sequenced sample was tissue from the stomach, obtained at autopsy. The receptors derive from a woman aged 18-55 years with breast cancer. Both conserved end residues are part of each CDR3. The order of the fields is V gene, D gene, clone size, J gene, CDR3 protein, CDR3 DNA. The D gene is left open where the match is weak. Size values are once, few and many counts, or a class for expanded clones, and some rows have none.

>TRBV25-1|-|few|TRBJ2-7
CASSRRQTSEQYF
TGTGCCAGCAGTCGTAGACAGACATCCGAGCAGTACTTC
>TRBV5-6|TRBD1|-|TRBJ2-1
CASSEDPGQGINEQFF
TGTGCCAGCAGCGAAGATCCGGGACAGGGGATAAATGAGCAGTTCTTC
>TRBV4-2|TRBD1|few|TRBJ1-1
CASSQDGQGSGRTEAFF
TGTGCCAGCAGCCAAGATGGACAGGGGTCAGGAAGGACTGAAGCTTTCTTT
>TRBV28|TRBD1|few|TRBJ2-6
CASSWDSSSSGANVLTF
TGTGCCAGCAGCTGGGACAGTTCCTCCTCTGGGGCCAACGTCCTGACTTTC
>TRBV2|-|few|TRBJ2-2
CASSSVRVGELFF
TGTGCCAGCAGTTCGGTCAGGGTGGGGGAGCTGTTTTTT
>TRBV2|TRBD2|-|TRBJ2-2
CASRGLGFAGELFF
TGTGCCAGCAGGGGACTAGGTTTCGCCGGGGAGCTGTTTTTT
>TRBV30|TRBD1|-|TRBJ2-5
CAWSWGTGEETQYF
TGTGCCTGGAGTTGGGGGACAGGGGAAGAGACCCAGTACTTC
>TRBV19|-|-|TRBJ1-2
CASSIRSYGYTF
TGTGCCAGTAGTATTCGGTCCTATGGCTACACCTTC
>TRBV27|TRBD2|-|TRBJ2-2
CASSLSLAGDPTGELFF
TGTGCCAGCAGTTTATCACTAGCGGGAGATCCCACCGGGGAGCTGTTTTTT
>TRBV7-2|TRBD2|-|TRBJ2-3
CASSSQREAQYF
TGTGCCAGCAGCTCCCAGCGGGAAGCGCAGTATTTT
>TRBV24-1|TRBD1|-|TRBJ1-2
CATSEPTGGQGYTF
TGTGCCACCAGTGAGCCGACAGGGGGCCAAGGCTACACCTTC
>TRBV6-2/TRBV6-3|-|-|TRBJ2-7
CASSWARPSYEQYF
TGTGCCAGCAGTTGGGCCCGGCCGTCCTACGAGCAGTACTTC
>TRBV29-1|TRBD2|once|TRBJ2-1
CSAGLARDEQFF
TGCAGCGCCGGACTAGCCCGCGATGAGCAGTTCTTC
>TRBV27|-|-|TRBJ1-1
CASSFGGDGYTEAFF
TGTGCCAGCAGTTTTGGAGGGGACGGGTACACTGAAGCTTTCTTT
>TRBV7-9|TRBD2|few|TRBJ2-1
CASSSPVGRAGGRYEQFF
TGTGCCAGCAGCTCCCCCGTGGGGCGAGCGGGGGGGAGGTATGAGCAGTTCTTC
>TRBV30|-|-|TRBJ1-4
CAWSSGLGDEKLFF
TGTGCCTGGAGCTCCGGGTTAGGGGATGAAAAACTGTTTTTT
>TRBV24-1|-|-|TRBJ2-2
CATSPMGGSTGELFF
TGTGCCACCAGTCCAATGGGCGGAAGCACCGGGGAGCTGTTTTTT
>TRBV6-6|TRBD2|-|TRBJ2-5
CASSSDGTSAQETQYF
TGTGCCAGCAGTTCCGACGGGACTAGCGCTCAAGAGACCCAGTACTTC
>TRBV6-4|-|-|TRBJ2-3
CASSDLEGSDTQYF
TGTGCCAGCAGTGACCTGGAAGGCTCAGATACGCAGTATTTT
>TRBV9|TRBD2|-|TRBJ2-7
CASSLTAGGYYEQYF
TGTGCCAGCAGCCTAACCGCGGGAGGATACTACGAGCAGTACTTC
>TRBV28|TRBD1|-|TRBJ1-5
CATSPGQGVVQPQHF
TGTGCCACTTCACCAGGACAGGGGGTTGTTCAGCCCCAGCATTTT
>TRBV10-3|-|-|TRBJ1-1
CAIRQGEDTEAFF
TGTGCCATCAGGCAGGGTGAGGACACTGAAGCTTTCTTT
>TRBV10-3|-|few|TRBJ1-5
CAISENRVGDQPQHF
TGTGCCATCAGTGAGAACAGGGTGGGGGATCAGCCCCAGCATTTT
>TRBV5-4|TRBD2|-|TRBJ2-7
CASRSGTSFGEQYF
TGTGCCAGCAGGTCCGGGACTAGCTTTGGCGAGCAGTACTTC
>TRBV6-4|TRBD2|once|TRBJ2-3
CASSEGSGGADTQYF
TGTGCCAGCAGTGAAGGCAGCGGGGGGGCAGATACGCAGTATTTT
>TRBV19|-|-|TRBJ1-1
CASSIGFVRRGGGLLEAFF
TGTGCCAGTAGTATCGGGTTTGTGAGGAGGGGCGGGGGCCTCTTAGAAGCTTTCTTT
>TRBV5-4|-|-|TRBJ1-5
CASSLGWDSNQPQHF
TGTGCCAGCAGCTTGGGCTGGGATAGCAATCAGCCCCAGCATTTT
>TRBV5-1|-|-|TRBJ2-3
CASSPGAGSTDTQYF
TGCGCCAGCAGCCCAGGGGCGGGAAGCACAGATACGCAGTATTTT
>TRBV9|TRBD2|-|TRBJ2-2
CASSVGAGGPNTGELFF
TGTGCCAGCAGCGTAGGGGCGGGAGGGCCGAACACCGGGGAGCTGTTTTTT
>TRBV9|TRBD2|-|TRBJ2-1
CASSAGTSGYNEQFF
TGTGCCAGCAGCGCCGGGACTAGCGGTTACAATGAGCAGTTCTTC
>TRBV30|-|-|TRBJ2-3
CAWSVPRGAGDTQYF
TGTGCCTGGAGTGTACCGCGCGGGGCCGGGGATACGCAGTATTTT
>TRBV7-2|-|once|TRBJ2-7
CASSLRSGPSYEQYF
TGTGCCAGCAGCCTCCGGAGCGGACCTTCCTACGAGCAGTACTTC
>TRBV7-2|TRBD1|-|TRBJ2-5
CASSQDRETQYF
TGTGCCAGCAGCCAGGACAGGGAGACCCAGTACTTC
>TRBV18|-|once|TRBJ1-6
CASSPRVPPFSPLHF
TGTGCCAGCTCACCCAGGGTTCCTCCTTTTTCACCCCTCCACTTT
>TRBV5-1|-|few|TRBJ2-5
CASSLMGTSQETQYF
TGCGCCAGCAGCTTGATGGGGACGTCCCAAGAGACCCAGTACTTC
>TRBV6-2/TRBV6-3|-|medium-sized|TRBJ1-2
CASSYSDDRHANYGYTF
TGTGCCAGCAGTTACTCAGACGACAGGCACGCTAACTATGGCTACACCTTC
>TRBV7-2|TRBD2|-|TRBJ2-5
CASSQGTSLQETQYF
TGTGCCAGCAGCCAAGGGACTAGCCTACAAGAGACCCAGTACTTC
>TRBV6-2/TRBV6-3|-|-|TRBJ1-2
CASSYVSGYGYTF
TGTGCCAGCAGTTACGTCTCGGGGTATGGCTACACCTTC
>TRBV3-1/TRBV3-2|-|-|TRBJ1-1
CASSLGQLNTEAFF
TGTGCCAGCAGCCTCGGACAGTTGAACACTGAAGCTTTCTTT
>TRBV29-1|-|-|TRBJ2-3
CSVDQSDTQYF
TGCAGCGTTGATCAGAGCGATACGCAGTATTTT
>TRBV6-4|-|few|TRBJ1-6
CASSDSPRHPSSPLHF
TGTGCCAGCAGTGACTCTCCGAGACACCCCTCTTCACCCCTCCACTTT
>TRBV18|TRBD1|-|TRBJ1-2
CASSPPWTGGIYGYTF
TGTGCCAGCTCACCACCCTGGACAGGCGGAATTTATGGCTACACCTTC